This TCR beta chain was captured in a study of T cells in Graves' hyperthyroidism and ophthalmopathy. Study context: Any treatment followed the collection of peripheral blood at initial diagnosis.

Investigators excluded patients with uncontrolled infection, other autoimmune disease, pregnancy or lactation. The investigators amplified TCR beta CDR3 regions from RNA transcripts. The primer set for the first-round RT-PCR of the TCR CDR3 was HTBI. Via MiXCR, TCRdb re-called the multiplex PCR reads, giving one row per CDR3 protein. The table lists nearly 750,000 distinct CDR3 sequences, around 40% of them singletons. CDR1 and CDR2 from the germline V gene are ENHRY and SYGVKD. The CDR3 spans 14 residues. General observations from the study: The authors' 13 V-J model separated ophthalmopathy from stable hyperthyroidism. The majority of expanded thyroid clonotypes above 0.001 also appeared in blood.

About this clonotype itself: Its antigen is as yet unknown.

The clonotype originates from a woman aged 40 to 50 with Graves' hyperthyroidism. V gene TRBV10-3 combines with J gene TRBJ2-7, with 11 bases lining up with TRBD2. The end of the DNA is better explained by TRBJ2-1, so the J call may be wrong. Specimen: blood. DNA of the CDR3: TGTGCCATCAGGAATAGCGGGAGGGCTTCTGAGCAGTTCTTC. Protein: CAIRNSGRASEQFF.